The T cell receptor (beta chain) described here comes from a study of T cells in Graves' hyperthyroidism and ophthalmopathy. Study-wide findings and caveats: In blood, most of the thyroid clonotypes expanded above 0.001 were also present. Ophthalmopathy stood apart from stable hyperthyroidism in a 13 V-J model.

V lost 5 bases to trimming and J lost 0 bases, with 14 bases between them. This CDR3 is built from 16 residues. Germline-derived CDR1 and CDR2 are DFQATT and SNEGSKA (reference sequence). Of note for this clonotype: Its antigen is undetermined.

What was amplified from RNA transcripts were TCR beta CDR3 regions. In the first-round RT-PCR of the TCR CDR3, the HTBI primer set was used. Via MiXCR, TCRdb re-called the multiplex PCR reads, giving one row per CDR3 protein. The sample includes about 720,000 distinct CDR3 sequences, 15% to 20% seen only once; the top ten take around 8.1%. The sequencing sample was made of blood. This TCR came from a man between 18 and 35 years old with Graves' hyperthyroidism. The chain carries TRBV20-1 and TRBJ2-6; D is unclear. CDR3 nucleotide sequence: TGCAGTGCTCCATACCTACAACGCTCTGGGGCCAACGTCCTGACTTTC. The encoded protein is CSAPYLQRSGANVLTF.